The clone carrying this T cell receptor beta chain has at least ten counts. Its target is not known. The record originates from a study of spatial heterogeneity in lung cancer. Study-level findings and limits: Tumoral mutation counts were tracked by counts of expanded intratumoral alpha and beta TCRs.

TCRdb analysed the 5' RACE reads with MiXCR anew, one entry per CDR3 protein. The sample has 20,000 to 25,000 distinct CDR3 sequences; 2.8% are singletons. The germline gives CDR1 MNHNS, CDR2 SASEGT. This CDR3 comprises 16 residues. The junction had 2 bases not matched to a gene; V was cut back by 0 bases and J by 0 bases. The time point was: sample taken at primary tumor resection. The TCR was taken from a male donor with early-stage non-small cell lung cancer. The sequences come from lung tumor tissue, collected at surgery. V usage is TRBV6-1 and J usage is TRBJ2-3, with 8 bases matching TRBD2. CDR3 sequence (DNA): TGTGCCAGCAGTGAAGCCGCTAGCGGGAGCACAGATACGCAGTATTTT. Translation: CASSEAASGSTDTQYF.